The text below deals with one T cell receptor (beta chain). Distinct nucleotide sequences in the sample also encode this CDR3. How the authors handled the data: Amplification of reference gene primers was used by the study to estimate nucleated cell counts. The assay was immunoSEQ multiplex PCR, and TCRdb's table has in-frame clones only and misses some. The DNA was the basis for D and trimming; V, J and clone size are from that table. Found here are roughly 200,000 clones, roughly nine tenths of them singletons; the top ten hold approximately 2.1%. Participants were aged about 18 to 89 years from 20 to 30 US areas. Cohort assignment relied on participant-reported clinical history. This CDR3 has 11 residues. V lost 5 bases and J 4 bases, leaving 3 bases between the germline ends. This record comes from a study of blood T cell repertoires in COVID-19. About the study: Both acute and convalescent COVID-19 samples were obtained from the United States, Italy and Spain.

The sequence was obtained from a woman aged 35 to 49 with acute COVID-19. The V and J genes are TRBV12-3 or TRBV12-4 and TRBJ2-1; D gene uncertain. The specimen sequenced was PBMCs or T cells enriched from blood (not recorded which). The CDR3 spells CASSQYNEQFF. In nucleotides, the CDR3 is TGTGCCAGCAGTCAATACAATGAGCAGTTCTTC.